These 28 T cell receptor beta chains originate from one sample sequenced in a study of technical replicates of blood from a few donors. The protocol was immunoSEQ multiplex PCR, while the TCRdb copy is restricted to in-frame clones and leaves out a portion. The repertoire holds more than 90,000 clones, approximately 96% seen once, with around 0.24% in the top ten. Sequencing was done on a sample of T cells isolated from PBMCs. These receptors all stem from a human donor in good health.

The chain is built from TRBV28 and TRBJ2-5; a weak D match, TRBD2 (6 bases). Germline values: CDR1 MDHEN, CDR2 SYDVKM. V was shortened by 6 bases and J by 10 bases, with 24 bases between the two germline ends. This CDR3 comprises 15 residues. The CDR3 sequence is CASSAGTAKRMGQYF. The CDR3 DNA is TGTGCCAGCAGCGCCGGGACTGCCAAGAGAATGGGCCAGTACTTC.

The CDR3 reads CASSLAGLQGGGYTF. CDR3 DNA sequence: TGTGCCAGCAGTTTGGCCGGTCTCCAGGGAGGTGGCTACACCTTC. The gene calls are TRBV27 and TRBJ1-2, with a tentative D call TRBD1 (5 bases). The CDR3 loop spans 15 amino acids. V was trimmed by 3 bases and J by 7 bases, leaving 18 bases between them. Germline V gene data show CDR1 as MNHEY and CDR2 as SMNVEV (reference sequence).

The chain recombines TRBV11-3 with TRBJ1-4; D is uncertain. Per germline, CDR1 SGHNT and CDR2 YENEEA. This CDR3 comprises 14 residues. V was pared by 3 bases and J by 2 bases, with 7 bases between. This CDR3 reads CASSFSNTNEKLFF. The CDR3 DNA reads TGTGCCAGCAGCTTTTCCAATACTAATGAAAAACTGTTTTTT.

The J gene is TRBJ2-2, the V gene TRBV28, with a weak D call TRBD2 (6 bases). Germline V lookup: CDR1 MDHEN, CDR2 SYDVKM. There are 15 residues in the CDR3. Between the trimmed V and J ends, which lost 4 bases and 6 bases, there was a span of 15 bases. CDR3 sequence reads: CASSSAQAGSGELFF. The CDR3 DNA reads TGTGCCAGCAGTTCCGCACAGGCGGGGTCCGGGGAGCTGTTTTTT.

This chain's CDR3 is CASSLMGARGTNYGYTF. In DNA, the CDR3 is TGTGCCAGCAGCTTGATGGGGGCCCGGGGAACTAACTATGGCTACACCTTC. The genes are TRBV5-4 and TRBJ1-2, with D possibly TRBD1 on 6 matching bases. V lost 1 base and J 0 bases, leaving 16 bases between the germline ends. The CDR3 is made up of 17 amino acids. Germline CDR1 is SGHNT and CDR2 is YYREEE (reference sequence).

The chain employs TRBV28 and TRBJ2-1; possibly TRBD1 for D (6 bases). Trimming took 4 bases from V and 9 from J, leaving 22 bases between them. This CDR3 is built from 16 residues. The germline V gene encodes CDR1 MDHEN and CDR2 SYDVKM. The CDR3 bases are TGTGCCAGCAGTTCTCAGGGGTCCTCGACCCTCGGTGAGCAGTTCTTC. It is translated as CASSSQGSSTLGEQFF.

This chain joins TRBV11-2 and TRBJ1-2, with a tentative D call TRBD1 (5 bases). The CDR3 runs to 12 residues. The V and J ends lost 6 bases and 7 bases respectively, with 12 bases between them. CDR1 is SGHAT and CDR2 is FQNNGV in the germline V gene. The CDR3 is CASRSGGSGYTF. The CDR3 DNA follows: TGTGCCAGCAGATCGGGGGGTAGTGGCTACACCTTC.

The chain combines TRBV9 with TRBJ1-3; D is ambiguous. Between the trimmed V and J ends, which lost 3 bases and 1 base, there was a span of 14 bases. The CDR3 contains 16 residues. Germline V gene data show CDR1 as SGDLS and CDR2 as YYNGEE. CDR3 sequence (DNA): TGTGCCAGCAGCGGAGGAAAGATAGATTCTGGAAACACCATATATTTT. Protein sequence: CASSGGKIDSGNTIYF.

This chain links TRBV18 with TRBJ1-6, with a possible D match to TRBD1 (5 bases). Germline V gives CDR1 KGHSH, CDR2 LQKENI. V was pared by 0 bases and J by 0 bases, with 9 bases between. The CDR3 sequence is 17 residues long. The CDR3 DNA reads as TGTGCCAGCTCACCACCTCACGGGGGCTCCTATAATTCACCCCTCCACTTT. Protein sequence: CASSPPHGGSYNSPLHF.

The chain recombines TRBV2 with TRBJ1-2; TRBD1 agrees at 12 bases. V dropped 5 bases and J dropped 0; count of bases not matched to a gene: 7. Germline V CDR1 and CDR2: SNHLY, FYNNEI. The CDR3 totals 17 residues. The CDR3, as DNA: TGTGCCAGCAGTTCCGGGACAGGGGGCTTCTCTAACTATGGCTACACCTTC. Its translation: CASSSGTGGFSNYGYTF. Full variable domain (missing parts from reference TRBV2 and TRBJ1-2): EPEVTQTPSHQVTQMGQEVILRCVPISNHLYFYWYRQILGQKVEFLVSFYNNEISEKSEIFDDQFSVERPDGSNFTLKIRSTKLEDSAMYFCASSSGTGGFSNYGYTFGSGTRLTVV.

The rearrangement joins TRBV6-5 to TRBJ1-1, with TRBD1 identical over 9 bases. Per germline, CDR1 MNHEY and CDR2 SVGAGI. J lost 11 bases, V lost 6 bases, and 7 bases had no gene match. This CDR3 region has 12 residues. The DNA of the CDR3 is TGTGCCAGCAGCCGGGGACAGGGAGGCGCTTTCTTT. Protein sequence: CASSRGQGGAFF.

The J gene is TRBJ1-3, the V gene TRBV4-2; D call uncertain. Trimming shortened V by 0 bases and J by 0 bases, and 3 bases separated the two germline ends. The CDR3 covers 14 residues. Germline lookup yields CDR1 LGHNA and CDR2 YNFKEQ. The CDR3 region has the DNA TGTGCCAGCAGCCAAGACATCTCTGGAAACACCATATATTTT. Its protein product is CASSQDISGNTIYF.

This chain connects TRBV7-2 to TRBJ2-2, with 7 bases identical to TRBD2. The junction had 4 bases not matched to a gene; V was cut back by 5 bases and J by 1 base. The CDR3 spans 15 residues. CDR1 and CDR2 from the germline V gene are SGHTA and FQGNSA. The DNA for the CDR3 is TGTGCCAGCAGCGAAATAGCGGGGAACACCGGGGAGCTGTTTTTT. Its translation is CASSEIAGNTGELFF.

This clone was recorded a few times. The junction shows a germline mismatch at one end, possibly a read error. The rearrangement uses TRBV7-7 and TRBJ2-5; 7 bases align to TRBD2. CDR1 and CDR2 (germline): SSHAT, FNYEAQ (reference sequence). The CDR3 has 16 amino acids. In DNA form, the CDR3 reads TGTGCTAGCAGCTTAGCGGCTAGCGGCCTTCAAGAGACCCAGTACTTC. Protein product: CASSLAASGLQETQYF.

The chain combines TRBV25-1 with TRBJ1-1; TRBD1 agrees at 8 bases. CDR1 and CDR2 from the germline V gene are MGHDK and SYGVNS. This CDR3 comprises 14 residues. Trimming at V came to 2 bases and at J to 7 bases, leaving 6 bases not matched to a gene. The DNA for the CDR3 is TGTGCCAGCAGTGAAAGGCAGGGGGCCATTGAAGCTTTCTTT. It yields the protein CASSERQGAIEAFF.

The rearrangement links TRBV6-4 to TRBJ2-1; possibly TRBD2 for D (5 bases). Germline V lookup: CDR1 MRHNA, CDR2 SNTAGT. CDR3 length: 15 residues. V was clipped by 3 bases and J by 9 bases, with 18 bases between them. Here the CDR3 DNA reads TGTGCCAGCAGTGAAGATACCCTAGCAGTAGGTGAGCAGTTCTTC. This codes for CASSEDTLAVGEQFF.

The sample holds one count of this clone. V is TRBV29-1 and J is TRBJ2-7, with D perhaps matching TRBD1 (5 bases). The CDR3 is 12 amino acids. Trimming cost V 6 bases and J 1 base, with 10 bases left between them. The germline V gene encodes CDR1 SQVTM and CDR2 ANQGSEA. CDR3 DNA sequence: TGCAGCGTGGACACAGGTTCCTACGAGCAGTACTTC. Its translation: CSVDTGSYEQYF.

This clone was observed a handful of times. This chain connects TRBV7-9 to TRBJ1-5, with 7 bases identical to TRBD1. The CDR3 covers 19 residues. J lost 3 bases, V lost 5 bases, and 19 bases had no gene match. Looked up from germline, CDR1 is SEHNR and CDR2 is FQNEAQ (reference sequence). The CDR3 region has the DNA TGTGCCAGCAGCCAATCCTATCCTTTTGAACAGGGGAACAATCAGCCCCAGCATTTT. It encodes CASSQSYPFEQGNNQPQHF.

The CDR3 spells CASSLTPEDTQYF. DNA of the CDR3: TGCGCCAGCAGCTTGACCCCTGAGGATACGCAGTATTTT. This rearrangement joins TRBV5-1 to TRBJ2-3; D is unresolved. Germline V lookup: CDR1 SGHRS, CDR2 YFSETQ. The CDR3 runs 13 residues. V dropped 1 base and J dropped 6 bases, with 9 bases sitting between them.

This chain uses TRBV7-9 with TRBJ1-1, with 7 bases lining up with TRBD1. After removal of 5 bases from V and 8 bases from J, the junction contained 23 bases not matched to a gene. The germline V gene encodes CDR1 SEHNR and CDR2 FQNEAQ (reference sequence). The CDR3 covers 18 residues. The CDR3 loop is CASSSLTLTGAYGREAFF. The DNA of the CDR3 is TGTGCCAGCAGCAGCTTAACCCTTACAGGGGCCTACGGTCGAGAAGCTTTCTTT. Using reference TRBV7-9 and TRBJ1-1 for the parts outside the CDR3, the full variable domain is DTGVSQNPRHKITKRGQNVTFRCDPISEHNRLYWYRQTLGQGPEFLTYFQNEAQLEKSRLLSDRFSAERPKGSFSTLEIQRTEQGDSAMYLCASSSLTLTGAYGREAFFGQGTRLTVV.

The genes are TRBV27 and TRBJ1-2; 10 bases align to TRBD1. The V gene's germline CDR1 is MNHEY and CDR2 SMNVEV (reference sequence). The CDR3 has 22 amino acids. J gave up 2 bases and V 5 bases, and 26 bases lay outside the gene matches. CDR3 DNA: TGTGCCAGCAGTCCCCGGATAATAAAGACAGGGGGCTCCGCGGGGGACAACTATGGCTACACCTTC. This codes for CASSPRIIKTGGSAGDNYGYTF.

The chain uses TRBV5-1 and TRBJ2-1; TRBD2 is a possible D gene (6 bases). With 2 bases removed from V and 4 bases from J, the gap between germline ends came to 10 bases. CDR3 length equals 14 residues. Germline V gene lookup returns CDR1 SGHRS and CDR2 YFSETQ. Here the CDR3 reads CASSLRTNYNEQFF. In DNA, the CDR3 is TGCGCCAGCAGCTTAAGGACTAATTACAATGAGCAGTTCTTC.

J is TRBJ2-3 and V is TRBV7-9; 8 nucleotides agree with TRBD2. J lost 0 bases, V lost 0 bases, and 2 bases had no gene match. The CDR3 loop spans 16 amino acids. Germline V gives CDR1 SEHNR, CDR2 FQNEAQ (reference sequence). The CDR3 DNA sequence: TGTGCCAGCAGCTTAGCACTAGCGGCTAGCACAGATACGCAGTATTTT. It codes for CASSLALAASTDTQYF.

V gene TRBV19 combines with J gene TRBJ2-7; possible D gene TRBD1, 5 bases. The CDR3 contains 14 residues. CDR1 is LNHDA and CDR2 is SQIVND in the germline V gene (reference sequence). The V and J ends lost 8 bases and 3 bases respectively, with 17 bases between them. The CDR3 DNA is TGTGCCAGTTCCACGGTCAGGGATGGCTACGAGCAGTACTTC. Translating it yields CASSTVRDGYEQYF.

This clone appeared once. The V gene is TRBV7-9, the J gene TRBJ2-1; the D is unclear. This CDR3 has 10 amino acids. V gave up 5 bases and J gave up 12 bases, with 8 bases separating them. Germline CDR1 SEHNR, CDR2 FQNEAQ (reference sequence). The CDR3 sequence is CASSPSWQFF. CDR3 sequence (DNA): TGTGCCAGCAGCCCATCATGGCAGTTCTTC. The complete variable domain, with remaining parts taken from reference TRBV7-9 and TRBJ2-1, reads DTGVSQNPRHKITKRGQNVTFRCDPISEHNRLYWYRQTLGQGPEFLTYFQNEAQLEKSRLLSDRFSAERPKGSFSTLEIQRTEQGDSAMYLCASSPSWQFFGPGTRLTVL.

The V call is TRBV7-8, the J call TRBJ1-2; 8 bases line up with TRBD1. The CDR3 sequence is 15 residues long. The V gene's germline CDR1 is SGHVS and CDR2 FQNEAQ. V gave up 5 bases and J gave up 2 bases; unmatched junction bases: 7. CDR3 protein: CASSPRTGRNYGYTF. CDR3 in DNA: TGTGCCAGCAGCCCGAGGACAGGGAGGAACTATGGCTACACCTTC.

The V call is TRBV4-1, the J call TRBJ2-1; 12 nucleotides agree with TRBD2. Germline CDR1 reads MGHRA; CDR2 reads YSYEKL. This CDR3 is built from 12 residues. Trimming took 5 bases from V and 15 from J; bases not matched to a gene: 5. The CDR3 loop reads CASSKLAGGLFF. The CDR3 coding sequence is TGCGCCAGCAGCAAACTAGCGGGAGGACTGTTCTTC.

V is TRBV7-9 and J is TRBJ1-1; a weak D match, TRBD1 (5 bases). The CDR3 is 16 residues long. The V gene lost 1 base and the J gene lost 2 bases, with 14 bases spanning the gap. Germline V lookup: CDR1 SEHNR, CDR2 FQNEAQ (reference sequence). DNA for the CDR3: TGTGCCAGCAGCTTAGTGGCAGGGCGGCGTAACACTGAAGCTTTCTTT. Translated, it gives CASSLVAGRRNTEAFF.